The TCR beta chain under discussion was sequenced for a study of shared clonotypes between healthy human individuals. The wider study: The study used three CD4 naive, three CD4 memory, two CD8 naive and one CD8 memory plate per donor. General study points: Clonotype sharing among the donors was expected to vary with sequencing depth.

Original data processing: Owing to the provision of junction-only sequences devoid of quality scores by immunoSEQ, filtering differed. Sequencing was performed with immunoSEQ multiplex PCR; in TCRdb, only in-frame clones are kept and a portion is missing. D and trimming were read from the DNA, whereas the V and J calls and clone size are those reported in that table. The sample consists of roughly 1,800,000 clones, over 85% of them appearing once. To note about this clone: Its target is unknown.

Selected positively for CCR7 and CD45RO-negative, naive CD8 cells excluded terminally differentiated effector memory CD45RA+ cells. The receptor was isolated from a man aged 18 to 29 in good health. Sequenced material: naive CD8+ T cells sorted from blood.

CDR3 bases: TGTGCCTGGAGTGAGGGGGGGGCGCTCGCAGATACGCAGTATTTT. Encoded protein: CAWSEGGALADTQYF. The genes are TRBV30 and TRBJ2-3, with a possible D match to TRBD2 (7 bases). CDR1 and CDR2 from the germline V gene are GTSNPN and SVGIG (reference sequence). V gave up 1 base and J gave up 4 bases, with 15 bases separating them. CDR3 length equals 15 residues.